Listed below are T cell receptor beta chains from one sample, sequenced in a study of T-cell memory formation after mild COVID-19. TCRdb fed the 5' RACE reads into MiXCR, producing one record per CDR3 protein. This sample carries approximately 30,000 distinct CDR3 sequences, about 16% of them seen once, and the ten largest clones take approximately 1.4%. Sequencing was performed on PBMCs or a T cell subset sorted from them (not recorded which). The receptors were gathered from an adult who had mild COVID-19 (a few samples of this study predate the infection). Cell type and time point are not known. Each CDR3 is given with its conserved first and last residue. D genes are given only for firm matches. Clone size, where shown, is once, few, many, or a class for clones that have expanded.

TRBJ2-1 | many | TRBV7-2 | . | TGTGCCAGCAGCTCCCCTCGGGGGCTAAATGAGCAGTTCTTC | CASSSPRGLNEQFF
TRBJ1-5 | once | TRBV9 | . | TGTGCCAGCAGCGAGACAGAAAAGTTCCAGCCCCAGCATTTT | CASSETEKFQPQHF
TRBJ1-1 | many | TRBV4-2 | TRBD1 | TGTGCCAGCAGCCAAACTATACAGGGGGGAGGCACTGAAGCTTTCTTT | CASSQTIQGGGTEAFF
TRBJ2-1 | many | TRBV28 | . | TGTGCCAGCAGTTTGTATGAGGGAATTGAGCAGTTCTTC | CASSLYEGIEQFF
TRBJ2-2 | many | TRBV25-1 | TRBD2 | TGTGCCAGCACCACAAGGGAGGGACTAGCGGTTAGCACCGGGGAGCTGTTTTTT | CASTTREGLAVSTGELFF
TRBJ1-2 | many | TRBV5-1 | . | TGCGCCAGCAGCTTGGAGGGGAGTACCTATGGCTACACCTTC | CASSLEGSTYGYTF
TRBJ2-3 | many | TRBV5-5 | TRBD2 | TGTGCCAGCAGCCGACGGGGGGATAGCACAGATACGCAGTATTTT | CASSRRGDSTDTQYF
TRBJ2-1 | many | TRBV7-9 | . | TGTGCCAGCAGCTTGGAGGTCAATGAGCAGTTCTTC | CASSLEVNEQFF
TRBJ1-1 | few | TRBV15 | . | TGTGCCACCAGCAGAGGAGGGGAGGCGAACACTGAAGCTTTCTTT | CATSRGGEANTEAFF
TRBJ2-7 | . | TRBV12-3/TRBV12-4 | . | TGTGCCAGCAGTTTAGGCTACCTCTATTTCTCCTACGAGCAGTACTTC | CASSLGYLYFSYEQYF
TRBJ2-7 | many | TRBV6-5 | . | TGTGCCAGCAGTTACACCAACCCTGGGCTCTACGAGCAGTACTTC | CASSYTNPGLYEQYF
TRBJ2-1 | . | TRBV13 | . | TGTGCCAGCAGCTCTCGACTAGGACGGGACAATGAGCAGTTCTTC | CASSSRLGRDNEQFF
TRBJ2-7 | . | TRBV20-1 | . | TGCAGGGCCCCCGGCAGGGGGGCATACGAGCAGTACTTC | CRAPGRGAYEQYF
TRBJ2-6 | medium-sized | TRBV5-1 | . | TGCGCCAGCAGCGAGGGACTGTCCTCTGGGGCCAACGTCCTGACTTTC | CASSEGLSSGANVLTF
TRBJ1-1 | few | TRBV6-5 | . | TGTGCCAGCAGTTCACGGACAGAGGTGAACACTGAAGCTTTCTTT | CASSSRTEVNTEAFF
TRBJ2-5 | many | TRBV12-3/TRBV12-4 | . | TGTGCCAGCAGCATAGGGGAGACCCAGTACTTC | CASSIGETQYF
TRBJ2-5 | medium-sized | TRBV12-3/TRBV12-4 | . | TGTGCCAGCAGCCTTTTAGGTCAAGAGACCCAGTACTTC | CASSLLGQETQYF
TRBJ2-2 | many | TRBV4-3 | . | TGCGCCAGCAGCCAAGTTTATCAGGGCACCGGGGAGCTGTTTTTT | CASSQVYQGTGELFF
TRBJ1-1 | many | TRBV7-2 | . | TGTGCCAGCAGCCCCCCGGGGGGGAGGAGGACTGAAGCTTTCTTT | CASSPPGGRRTEAFF
TRBJ2-2 | many | TRBV11-1 | TRBD1 | TGTGCCAGCAGACACCGGGACAGGGGGTACACCGGGGAGCTGTTTTTT | CASRHRDRGYTGELFF
TRBJ1-6 | . | TRBV11-2 | . | TGTGCCAGCAGGTCAACTCTTGGAGATTCACCCCTCCACTTT | CASRSTLGDSPLHF
TRBJ1-5 | . | TRBV10-3 | . | TGTGCCATCAGTGGAATCGGGAATCAGCCCCAGCAATTT | CAISGIGNQPQQF
TRBJ1-2 | many | TRBV7-8 | . | TGTGCCAGCACCTCCGGACTCCTTAACTATGGCTACACCTTC | CASTSGLLNYGYTF
TRBJ2-1 | . | TRBV7-2 | . | TGTGCCAGCAGCTTAGAACGACACAATGAGCAGTTCTTC | CASSLERHNEQFF
TRBJ1-2 | medium-sized | TRBV7-2 | TRBD1 | TGTGCCAGCAGCCCAGGGACAGGCTATGGCTACACCTTC | CASSPGTGYGYTF
TRBJ2-1 | . | TRBV11-3 | TRBD2 | TGTGCCAGCAGCCTACGCATCGGGGGGAACAATGAGCAGTTCTTC | CASSLRIGGNNEQFF
TRBJ1-5 | many | TRBV7-9 | . | TGTGCCAGCAGCCCACGTGGGGGGCCCGATCAGCCCCAGCATTTT | CASSPRGGPDQPQHF
TRBJ1-1 | many | TRBV10-3 | . | TGTGCCATCAGGACCTACAGGGAGGGCACTGAAGCTTTCTTT | CAIRTYREGTEAFF
TRBJ2-1 | many | TRBV7-2 | . | TGTGCCAGCAGCCCGGGACTCAACAGGGAGAATGAGCAGTTCTTC | CASSPGLNRENEQFF
TRBJ1-6 | many | TRBV18 | . | TGTGCCAGCTCACGGGATGATTCACCCCTCCACTTT | CASSRDDSPLHF
TRBJ1-4 | . | TRBV5-1 | . | TGCGCCAGCAGCTTCTTGAGGGGGACAACTAATGAAAAACTGTTTTTT | CASSFLRGTTNEKLFF
TRBJ2-5 | . | TRBV7-3 | TRBD2 | TGTGCCAGCAGCCCCTCGGGGGGGCAAGAGACCCAGTACTTC | CASSPSGGQETQYF
TRBJ1-3 | . | TRBV25-1 | . | TGTGCCAGCAGTGCCCAACTTTGGGACACCATATATTTT | CASSAQLWDTIYF
TRBJ2-7 | . | TRBV5-1 | . | TGCGCCAGCAGCCCGGACAGAAACTACGAGCAGTACTTC | CASSPDRNYEQYF
TRBJ2-1 | few | TRBV29-1 | TRBD2 | TGCAGCGTTGAAGATGACCGGAGCGGGGGGGCCCGGGATGAGCAGTTCTTC | CSVEDDRSGGARDEQFF
TRBJ2-1 | . | TRBV10-3 | TRBD2 | TGTGCCACCGACCTCGGGGCGGGGGTCTCCTACAATGAGCAGTTCTTC | CATDLGAGVSYNEQFF
TRBJ1-4 | many | TRBV29-1 | . | TGCAGCGTTGTTTCAGAGGGTGAAAAACTGTTTTTT | CSVVSEGEKLFF